This entry concerns a single TCR beta chain. Antigen specificity is unknown. This entry is derived from a study of CD8+ T cells in alopecia areata. Study-level results: Scalp data also include sequences from resident alphabeta T cells of normal skin.

Extracted RNA was reverse transcribed, and the resulting cDNA served as sequencing template. Some clones are missing from TCRdb's copy, which holds only in-frame ones; the method was immunoSEQ multiplex PCR. Of 150,000 to 200,000 clones listed, around three fifths are singletons. Germline V lookup: CDR1 MGHRA, CDR2 YSYEKL. The V and J ends lost 1 base and 0 bases, in that order; junction bases with no gene match: 6. The CDR3 consists of 16 residues. The specimen comprised CD4+ T cells sorted from blood, sampled at week 0. This receptor was identified in a human donor with alopecia areata. The chain carries TRBV4-1 and TRBJ2-7; 7 bases align to TRBD1. The CDR3 DNA reads as TGCGCCAGCAGCCAAGGCAGGGGGATGGGCTCCTACGAGCAGTACTTC. Protein product: CASSQGRGMGSYEQYF.